Below are 29 T cell receptor beta chains sequenced from a single sample in a study of patients and donors after allogeneic stem cell transplantation. A single record per CDR3 protein comes from TCRdb applying MiXCR to the RT-PCR reads. Of approximately 170,000 distinct CDR3 sequences listed, roughly 24% are singletons. Material for sequencing was blood, either unsorted or a sorted T cell fraction (not recorded which). All receptors derive from a human donor who was either an allogeneic HSCT recipient or a stem cell or donor lymphocyte infusion donor (not recorded which). It is not recorded whose cells these are; they may come from a transplant donor.

The rearrangement links TRBV27 to TRBJ2-5, with 9 bases fitting TRBD1. V lost 5 bases, J lost 4 bases, and 11 bases stayed unmatched. The germline V gene has CDR1 MNHEY and CDR2 SMNVEV (reference sequence). The CDR3 sequence is 16 residues long. CDR3 in DNA: TGTGCCAGCAGTAGAACCGGGACAGGGAGTCCAGAGACCCAGTACTTC. This sequence encodes CASSRTGTGSPETQYF.

This clonotype was seen more than once but under ten times. DNA of the CDR3: TGCGCCAGCAGAACCCTACTGGTCCTCCACTACGAGCAGTACTTC. Amino acid sequence: CASRTLLVLHYEQYF. The chain has TRBV5-1 and TRBJ2-7; no firm D call. The CDR3 loop spans 15 amino acids. The germline V and J ends were trimmed by 5 bases and 3 bases, with 18 bases remaining between them. Germline values: CDR1 SGHRS, CDR2 YFSETQ.

The rearrangement joins TRBV29-1 to TRBJ2-7, with 7 nucleotides matching TRBD1. This CDR3 is 14 amino acids long. V lost 4 bases and J lost 2; bases outside the gene matches: 8. Germline V gene lookup returns CDR1 SQVTM and CDR2 ANQGSEA. This CDR3 is CSVVPRQGPYEQYF. The CDR3 DNA is TGCAGCGTTGTTCCAAGACAGGGCCCCTACGAGCAGTACTTC.

This rearrangement joins TRBV20-1 to TRBJ1-1; 8 positions agree with TRBD1. The CDR3 has 13 amino acids. The trim removed 6 bases at V and 4 bases at J, leaving 7 bases unmatched. Per germline, CDR1 DFQATT and CDR2 SNEGSKA (reference sequence). The CDR3 reads CSADATGGTEAFF. The DNA of the CDR3 is TGCAGTGCCGACGCAACAGGGGGCACTGAAGCTTTCTTT.

This clonotype was detected a few times. The chain couples TRBV29-1 to TRBJ2-4; a possible D gene is TRBD2 (5 bases). Deletions cut 2 bases from V and 9 bases from J, with 14 bases between. Germline V gene sequence: CDR1 SQVTM, CDR2 ANQGSEA. The CDR3 loop spans 13 amino acids. The CDR3 region has the DNA TGCAGCGTTGAAAACCGGGGTGTGGGCATTCAGTACTTC. Translated: CSVENRGVGIQYF. The full variable domain, in which reference TRBV29-1 and TRBJ2-4 provide the parts outside the CDR3, is SAVISQKPSRDICQRGTSLTIQCQVDSQVTMMFWYRQQPGQSLTLIATANQGSEATYESGFVIDKFPISRPNLTFSTLTVSNMSPEDSSIYLCSVENRGVGIQYFGAGTRLSVL.

The chain couples TRBV12-3 or TRBV12-4 to TRBJ2-7; D is possibly TRBD1 (5 bases). This CDR3 spans 15 amino acids. V was trimmed by 9 bases and J by 5 bases, leaving 23 bases between them. The CDR3: CASRETVRAVHEQYF. The CDR3 DNA is TGTGCCAGTCGTGAGACAGTCCGGGCGGTCCACGAGCAGTACTTC.

There are a few counts of this clonotype. The chain employs TRBV10-3 and TRBJ1-1; 10 bases are a match to TRBD1. The CDR3 sequence is 15 residues long. Germline CDR1 ENHRY, CDR2 SYGVKD. The junction had 7 bases not matched to a gene; V was cut back by 6 bases and J by 3 bases. The chain's CDR3 is CAIRIGQGVDTEAFF. The CDR3, as DNA: TGTGCCATCAGAATTGGACAGGGGGTGGACACTGAAGCTTTCTTT.

J is TRBJ1-1 and V is TRBV6-1; weak D call: TRBD1 (6 bases). Between the trimmed V and J ends, which lost 6 bases and 10 bases, there was a span of 15 bases. The CDR3 is 12 amino acids. The germline CDR1 and CDR2 sequences are MNHNS and SASEGT. The CDR3 here is CASSERDNRAFF. Here the CDR3 DNA reads TGTGCCAGCAGCGAAAGGGACAATCGAGCTTTCTTT.

The chain combines TRBV5-1 with TRBJ2-2; perhaps TRBD1 as D (5 bases). Per the germline V gene, CDR1 is SGHRS and CDR2 is YFSETQ. Trimming cost V 0 bases and J 4 bases, with 10 bases left between them. This CDR3 is built from 15 residues. The CDR3 reads CASSLVTGPTGELFF. CDR3 DNA: TGCGCCAGCAGCTTGGTAACAGGACCCACCGGGGAGCTGTTTTTT.

CDR3 sequence reads: CASTPRDPLTDEQFF. CDR3 bases: TGTGCCAGCACCCCCCGGGACCCCCTTACGGATGAGCAGTTCTTC. The V gene is TRBV6-2 or TRBV6-3, the J gene TRBJ2-1; D possibly matches TRBD1 or TRBD2 (5 bases each). CDR1 and CDR2 from the germline V gene are MNHEY and SVGEGT. Deletions cut 7 bases from V and 8 bases from J, with 21 bases between. CDR3 length: 15 residues.

The chain joins TRBV18 to TRBJ1-1; no definite D call. Trimming stripped 0 bases from V and 1 base from J, with 9 bases between. Germline V gene data show CDR1 as KGHSH and CDR2 as LQKENI. The CDR3 spans 15 residues. In DNA form, the CDR3 reads TGTGCCAGCTCACCACCGTACAGCCGGAACACTGAAGCTTTCTTT. This codes for CASSPPYSRNTEAFF.

This chain uses TRBV5-1 with TRBJ2-3, with 12 bases lining up with TRBD2. CDR1 and CDR2 from the germline V gene are SGHRS and YFSETQ. After removal of 6 bases from V and 4 bases from J, the junction contained 9 bases not matched to a gene. There are 16 residues in the CDR3. The CDR3 DNA is TGCGCCAGCATCCCCGCGGGGACTAGCGGGCCAGATACGCAGTATTTT. This codes for CASIPAGTSGPDTQYF.

This clonotype was seen more than once but under ten times. The chain employs TRBV6-1 and TRBJ1-2; 7 bases map to TRBD1. This CDR3 has 13 residues. The V segment lost 7 bases and the J segment 5 bases; nucleotides outside the gene matches: 7. Germline values: CDR1 MNHNS, CDR2 SASEGT. The CDR3 spells CASTLTGSYGYTF. The CDR3 region has the DNA TGTGCCAGCACCTTGACAGGGTCATATGGCTACACCTTC.

The chain is built from TRBV7-9 and TRBJ2-7, with 9 bases matching TRBD1. Trimming took 5 bases from V and 2 from J; bases not matched to a gene: 10. The germline gives CDR1 SEHNR, CDR2 FQNEAQ (reference sequence). The CDR3 is 16 residues long. CDR3 amino acids: CASSANRGPKTYEQYF. The CDR3 DNA is TGTGCCAGCAGCGCGAACAGGGGGCCCAAAACCTACGAGCAGTACTTC.

The CDR3 DNA sequence: TGCAGTGCCCGAAGCCAGGGTGGCACTGAAGCTTTCTTT. It specifies CSARSQGGTEAFF. V and J are TRBV20-1 and TRBJ1-1; a possible D gene is TRBD1 (5 bases). The CDR3 is 13 amino acids. Trimming left V 6 bases short and J 4 bases short, with 15 bases between. Germline CDR1 is DFQATT and CDR2 is SNEGSKA (reference sequence).

This clonotype was seen a handful of times. The J gene is TRBJ1-5, the V gene TRBV20-1; the D is unclear. The germline gives CDR1 DFQATT, CDR2 SNEGSKA (reference sequence). Trimming took off 0 bases at V and 4 bases at J, with 7 bases between the two ends. The CDR3 runs to 13 residues. CDR3 sequence (DNA): TGCAGTGCTAGAGAATCAAAAAATCAGCCCCAGCATTTT. Translating gives CSARESKNQPQHF.

This clonotype came up a few times. The chain has TRBV20-1 and TRBJ1-5; D might be TRBD1 (6 bases). Trimming cost V 5 bases and J 1 base, with 15 bases left between them. Germline CDR1 and CDR2: DFQATT and SNEGSKA (reference sequence). The CDR3 spans 15 residues. In nucleotides, the CDR3 is TGCAGTGCTCGGGAGGGGGGATTGAGCAATCAGCCCCAGCATTTT. It encodes CSAREGGLSNQPQHF.

This clonotype was observed a few times. The J gene is TRBJ1-5, the V gene TRBV7-9; D is possibly TRBD1 (5 bases). V lost 5 bases and J lost 4, with 12 bases in between. Germline CDR1 SEHNR, CDR2 FQNEAQ (reference sequence). The CDR3 totals 14 residues. The CDR3 sequence is CASSPLRGNQPQHF. For the CDR3, the DNA is TGTGCCAGCAGCCCATTACGGGGGAATCAGCCCCAGCATTTT.

V is TRBV20-1 and J is TRBJ1-5; TRBD1 matches 8 bases. Germline values: CDR1 DFQATT, CDR2 SNEGSKA (reference sequence). The V gene end was trimmed by 6 bases and the J gene end by 1 base; junction bases not matched to a gene: 8. The CDR3 consists of 15 residues. DNA for the CDR3: TGCAGTGCGCGAGGGACAGGCCTAAGCAATCAGCCCCAGCATTTT. Its protein is CSARGTGLSNQPQHF.

The rearrangement joins TRBV5-1 to TRBJ2-7; TRBD1 matches at 7 bases. J gave up 0 bases and V 0 bases, and 12 bases lay outside the gene matches. The CDR3 sequence is 18 residues long. Germline lookup yields CDR1 SGHRS and CDR2 YFSETQ. The CDR3 loop reads CASSLGPLRQGNSYEQYF. CDR3 bases: TGCGCCAGCAGCTTGGGACCCCTTAGACAGGGTAACTCCTACGAGCAGTACTTC.

This clonotype was detected only a few times. This rearrangement joins TRBV3-1 to TRBJ2-4, with D maybe TRBD1 (6 bases). V was trimmed by 6 bases and J by 4 bases, leaving 13 bases between them. The germline CDR1 and CDR2 sequences are LGHDT and YNNKEL (reference sequence). The CDR3 totals 14 residues. The CDR3 loop is CASSPGTKKNIQYF. The CDR3 region has the DNA TGTGCCAGCAGTCCCGGGACAAAGAAAAACATTCAGTACTTC. The whole variable domain, filled in from reference TRBV3-1 and TRBJ2-4, reads DTAVSQTPKYLVTQMGNDKSIKCEQNLGHDTMYWYKQDSKKFLKIMFSYNNKELIINETVPNRFSPKSPDKAHLNLHINSLELGDSAVYFCASSPGTKKNIQYFGAGTRLSVL.

The chain links TRBV9 to TRBJ2-7, with a tentative D call TRBD2 (6 bases). V lost 6 bases and J 0 bases, leaving 19 bases between the germline ends. Per germline, CDR1 SGDLS and CDR2 YYNGEE. There are 16 residues in the CDR3. The DNA for the CDR3 is TGTGCCAGCATCCGGCGTGGCGGGAATAGCTCCTACGAGCAGTACTTC. It is translated as CASIRRGGNSSYEQYF.

This clonotype was counted only a few times. The chain employs TRBV7-2 and TRBJ1-5; a weak D match, TRBD1 (5 bases). Germline CDR1 SGHTA, CDR2 FQGNSA. This CDR3 comprises 12 residues. V lost 6 bases and J 6 bases, leaving 9 bases between the germline ends. The CDR3 DNA is TGTGCCAGCAGTTTTGACAGTCAGCCCCAGCATTTT. As protein: CASSFDSQPQHF.

V gene TRBV29-1 combines with J gene TRBJ2-1, with 16 bases lining up with TRBD2. V was clipped by 5 bases and J by 2 bases; unmatched bases: 9. This CDR3 spans 18 amino acids. Looked up from germline, CDR1 is SQVTM and CDR2 is ANQGSEA. The CDR3 DNA sequence: TGCAGCGTTTTTGGGACTAGCGGGAGGGATAGCACCTACAATGAGCAGTTCTTC. This translates into CSVFGTSGRDSTYNEQFF.

The rearrangement joins TRBV18 to TRBJ2-4, with D tentatively TRBD1 (5 bases). Trimming removed 2 bases at V and 3 bases at J, with 8 bases between. The CDR3 contains 14 residues. Germline assignment: CDR1 KGHSH and CDR2 LQKENI. CDR3 in amino acids: CASSPGAGKNIQYF. The CDR3 bases are TGTGCCAGCTCACCAGGGGCTGGCAAAAACATTCAGTACTTC.

The rearrangement links TRBV29-1 to TRBJ1-1, with TRBD1 matching 9 bases. V shed 5 bases, J shed 2 bases, and the junction held 6 bases outside the gene matches. This CDR3 is 14 amino acids long. Germline CDR1 SQVTM, CDR2 ANQGSEA. The CDR3 reads CSVPTGGGNTEAFF. DNA for the CDR3: TGCAGCGTTCCGACAGGGGGAGGAAACACTGAAGCTTTCTTT.

This clonotype has only a few counts. The chain carries TRBV6-5 and TRBJ2-2; no definite D call. This CDR3 contains 13 residues. Trimming shortened V by 1 base and J by 7 bases, and 7 bases separated the two germline ends. The germline V gene encodes CDR1 MNHEY and CDR2 SVGAGI. Here the CDR3 reads CASSYLQVGELFF. The CDR3 nucleotides read TGTGCCAGCAGTTACTTGCAGGTCGGGGAGCTGTTTTTT.

The table lists this clonotype with a few counts. J is TRBJ2-3 and V is TRBV4-1; TRBD1 matches 9 bases. J was trimmed by 4 bases and V by 1 base; bases with no gene match: 3. The CDR3 sequence is 15 residues long. Germline V gene lookup returns CDR1 MGHRA and CDR2 YSYEKL. DNA for the CDR3: TGCGCCAGCAGCCAAGGGACAGGGGCGGCAGATACGCAGTATTTT. As protein: CASSQGTGAADTQYF.

CDR3 residues: CASRKNYEQYF. In DNA form, the CDR3 reads TGTGCTAGTAGAAAAAACTACGAGCAGTACTTC. This sequence joins TRBV12-5 and TRBJ2-7; unclear D gene. Germline lookup yields CDR1 LGHNT and CDR2 FRNRAP. The CDR3 length is 11 residues. The ends were cut back, 8 bases at V and 3 bases at J, with 8 bases in the middle.